This T cell receptor (beta chain) was observed in a study of blood T cell repertoires in COVID-19. The method was immunoSEQ multiplex PCR; TCRdb's version includes in-frame clones alone and lacks a portion of them. The sample has fewer than 350,000 clones; roughly 87% are singletons. V lost 4 bases to trimming and J lost 4 bases; unmatched junction nucleotides: 5. Germline V gene data show CDR1 as SGHDN and CDR2 as FVKESK. The CDR3 length is 15 residues. Material for sequencing was peripheral blood. V and J are TRBV14 and TRBJ1-2; 11 nucleotides match TRBD1. The TCR comes from a woman between 55 and 75 years old with COVID-19, enrolled during active disease. The CDR3 spells CASSPPGTGGYGYTF. The CDR3 nucleotides are TGTGCCAGCAGCCCCCCCGGGACAGGGGGCTATGGCTACACCTTC.